This note documents a single T cell receptor (beta chain) sequence. The antigen remains unidentified. This sample is drawn from a study of T cell repertoires in cytomegalovirus infection. About the study: Recently identified HLA-C-restricted CMV epitopes were used, and well-studied HLA-B-restricted CMV epitopes were used as well. Both CMV infection and a matching HLA type were indicated by public TCR beta signatures.

Study conclusions and caveats: Cumulative frequency (of public TCR beta family members) identified carriers of CMV plus the relevant HLA. Within the response measured ex vivo, HLA-C-restricted CMV-specific TCR beta clonotypes were dominant.

One entry per CDR3 protein results from TCRdb running MiXCR on the reads. The repertoire holds hundreds of thousands of distinct CDR3 sequences, with roughly 30% as singletons. Germline-derived CDR1 and CDR2 are MGHDK and SYGVNS. V lost 3 bases to trimming and J lost 4 bases, with 7 bases between them. The CDR3 length is 13 residues. The TCR originated in a human donor in good health (CMV status not recorded). Some clones in this sample may be carry-over from other donors' samples. The sequencing used cultured CD8+ T cells from PBMCs, collected from culture after CMV antigen stimulation. V gene TRBV25-1 combines with J gene TRBJ2-1; D is undetermined. CDR3 sequence: CASSEWGYNEQFF. CDR3 nucleotide sequence: TGTGCCAGCAGTGAGTGGGGATACAATGAGCAGTTCTTC.